One sample yielded the 24 T cell receptor beta chains listed below, sequenced in a study of cytomegalovirus exposure and HLA in healthy donors. PCR employed 60 Vbeta and 13 Jbeta primers. Using immunoSEQ multiplex PCR, the repertoire was profiled, and TCRdb retains in-frame clones only, with some absent. The data contain some 130,000 clones, about 82% of them singletons. What was sequenced was PBMCs. Source of these receptors: a female donor in good health and CMV-seropositive.

CDR3 coding DNA: TGTGCCAGCAGCTTAGCCGGGGTGAGCTCCTACGAGCAGTACTTC. Its protein is CASSLAGVSSYEQYF. The genes are TRBV11-1 and TRBJ2-7; D might be TRBD2 (5 bases). Germline loops: CDR1 SGHAT, CDR2 FQDESV (reference sequence). The V gene lost 0 bases and the J gene lost 0 bases, with 9 bases spanning the gap. This CDR3 is 15 amino acids long.

The J gene is TRBJ2-5, the V gene TRBV5-4; D perhaps matches TRBD2 (6 bases). Trimming took 4 bases from V and 1 from J, leaving 17 bases between them. Germline CDR1 and CDR2: SGHNT and YYREEE (reference sequence). The CDR3 sequence is 16 residues long. In DNA, the CDR3 is TGTGCCAGCAGCCCTGTTCGAACAGCGGGCCAAGAGACCCAGTACTTC. It specifies CASSPVRTAGQETQYF. Full variable domain (missing parts from reference TRBV5-4 and TRBJ2-5): ETGVTQSPTHLIKTRGQQVTLRCSSQSGHNTVSWYQQALGQGPQFIFQYYREEENGRGNFPPRFSGLQFPNYSSELNVNALELDDSALYLCASSPVRTAGQETQYFGPGTRLLVL.

CDR3 protein: CASRLGGGGITGELFF. The CDR3 DNA is TGTGCCAGCAGACTTGGTGGCGGGGGGATCACCGGGGAGCTGTTTTTT. The chain couples TRBV28 to TRBJ2-2; 8 bases are shared with TRBD2. The CDR3 consists of 16 residues. The V gene's germline CDR1 is MDHEN and CDR2 SYDVKM. V lost 6 bases, J lost 4 bases, and 10 bases stayed unmatched.

This clone was seen once. The chain combines TRBV27 with TRBJ2-1; D is ambiguous. This CDR3 is 13 amino acids long. Germline values: CDR1 MNHEY, CDR2 SMNVEV (reference sequence). V gave up 4 bases and J gave up 7 bases, with 11 bases separating them. CDR3 amino acids: CASSSLQLNEQFF. CDR3 bases: TGTGCCAGCAGTTCATTACAGCTAAATGAGCAGTTCTTC.

The chain is built from TRBV28 and TRBJ2-5; D is ambiguous. The J call may be incorrect, as the DNA end agrees better with TRBJ2-7. CDR1 is MDHEN and CDR2 is SYDVKM in the germline V gene. CDR3 length: 12 residues. The CDR3, as DNA: TGTGCCAGCAGCCATAGTCCCTACGAGCAGTACTTC. This codes for CASSHSPYEQYF.

V gene TRBV5-1 combines with J gene TRBJ2-2; a possible D gene is TRBD2 (6 bases). CDR3 length: 14 amino acids. Germline V gives CDR1 SGHRS, CDR2 YFSETQ. V lost 4 bases and J 6 bases, leaving 13 bases between the germline ends. CDR3 protein: CASSAGPSAGELFF. DNA for the CDR3: TGCGCCAGCAGCGCGGGGCCGTCGGCCGGGGAGCTGTTTTTT.

This chain connects TRBV27 to TRBJ2-7; D might be TRBD1 (5 bases). The CDR3 spans 13 residues. The V and J ends lost 5 bases and 0 bases respectively, with 8 bases between them. Germline lookup yields CDR1 MNHEY and CDR2 SMNVEV (reference sequence). As DNA, the CDR3 is TGTGCCAGCAGTCAGGGCGACTCCTACGAGCAGTACTTC. As protein: CASSQGDSYEQYF.

This sequence joins TRBV6-5 and TRBJ1-2, with D possibly TRBD1 on 6 matching bases. This CDR3 has 15 residues. Germline CDR1 reads MNHEY; CDR2 reads SVGAGI. With 0 bases removed from V and 2 bases from J, the gap between germline ends came to 10 bases. CDR3 coding DNA: TGTGCCAGCAGTTACTCGGCAGGGGCCAACTATGGCTACACCTTC. Protein: CASSYSAGANYGYTF.

The CDR3 DNA sequence: TGTGCCAGCAGCCAAGAGCAGGGGGCCCACAATGAGCAGTTCTTC. Protein product: CASSQEQGAHNEQFF. This sequence joins TRBV4-2 and TRBJ2-1; 8 bases are a match to TRBD1. The CDR3 has 15 amino acids. Germline assignment: CDR1 LGHNA and CDR2 YNFKEQ. V shed 0 bases and J 5 bases; nucleotides not matched to a gene: 3.

V gene TRBV6-5 combines with J gene TRBJ2-1, with D unclear. CDR3 length equals 16 residues. The germline V and J ends were trimmed by 0 bases and 0 bases, with 9 bases remaining between them. Germline V gives CDR1 MNHEY, CDR2 SVGAGI. CDR3 loop: CASSYSVRSSYNEQFF. The CDR3 DNA is TGTGCCAGCAGTTACTCCGTCCGGAGCTCCTACAATGAGCAGTTCTTC.

The chain employs TRBV28 and TRBJ2-7, with D possibly being TRBD2 (7 bases). The V end was cut by 3 bases, the J end by 0 bases, with 12 bases between. This CDR3 is built from 15 residues. Germline lookup yields CDR1 MDHEN and CDR2 SYDVKM. In DNA form, the CDR3 reads TGTGCCAGCAGTTTTGGCGGGGGCACCTCCTACGAGCAGTACTTC. This codes for CASSFGGGTSYEQYF. Full variable domain (rest looked up from reference TRBV28 and TRBJ2-7): DVKVTQSSRYLVKRTGEKVFLECVQDMDHENMFWYRQDPGLGLRLIYFSYDVKMKEKGDIPEGYSVSREKKERFSLILESASTNQTSMYLCASSFGGGTSYEQYFGPGTRLTVT.

The V and J genes are TRBV27 and TRBJ1-1; the D is unclear. The CDR3 extends over 14 amino acids. Germline V gene sequence: CDR1 MNHEY, CDR2 SMNVEV (reference sequence). Trimming took 6 bases from V and 1 from J, leaving 12 bases between them. CDR3 sequence reads: CASSLEGKNTEAFF. The CDR3 DNA follows: TGTGCCAGCAGCCTAGAAGGCAAGAACACTGAAGCTTTCTTT.

This chain uses TRBV15 with TRBJ2-7; D possibly corresponds to TRBD1 (5 bases). V was trimmed by 0 bases and J by 0 bases, leaving 9 bases between them. CDR3 length: 15 amino acids. Germline V gene sequence: CDR1 LNHNV, CDR2 YYDKDF (reference sequence). CDR3 coding DNA: TGTGCCACCAGCAGAGATCAGGGCAGCTCCTACGAGCAGTACTTC. It encodes CATSRDQGSSYEQYF. Using reference TRBV15 and TRBJ2-7 for the parts outside the CDR3, the full variable domain is DAMVIQNPRYQVTQFGKPVTLSCSQTLNHNVMYWYQQKSSQAPKLLFHYYDKDFNNEADTPDNFQSRRPNTSFCFLDIRSPGLGDTAMYLCATSRDQGSSYEQYFGPGTRLTVT.

The genes are TRBV5-1 and TRBJ2-7; TRBD1 is a possible D gene (6 bases). The CDR3 consists of 14 residues. Germline loops: CDR1 SGHRS, CDR2 YFSETQ. V lost 2 bases and J lost 3, with 12 bases in between. CDR3 sequence reads: CASSFRGQYYEQYF. The DNA for the CDR3 is TGCGCCAGCAGCTTCAGGGGTCAATACTACGAGCAGTACTTC.

The rearrangement uses TRBV19 and TRBJ1-1; D ambiguous. Germline V gene sequence: CDR1 LNHDA, CDR2 SQIVND (reference sequence). Trimming stripped 2 bases from V and 0 bases from J, with 4 bases between. CDR3 length: 13 amino acids. DNA for the CDR3: TGTGCCAGTAGTATATGGCTGAACACTGAAGCTTTCTTT. Translating gives CASSIWLNTEAFF.

This clone was counted a single time. The chain couples TRBV4-1 to TRBJ1-4; 8 nucleotides line up with TRBD1. The V and J ends lost 1 base and 2 bases, in that order; junction bases with no gene match: 3. The CDR3 has 16 residues. Germline loops: CDR1 MGHRA, CDR2 YSYEKL. CDR3 sequence reads: CASSQGQGWTNEKLFF. The CDR3 bases are TGCGCCAGCAGCCAAGGACAGGGGTGGACTAATGAAAAACTGTTTTTT.

The chain couples TRBV10-1 to TRBJ1-1, with D maybe TRBD1 (5 bases). Between the trimmed V and J ends, which lost 6 bases and 0 bases, there was a span of 8 bases. Germline V gene lookup returns CDR1 WNHNN and CDR2 SYGVQD (reference sequence). CDR3 length: 13 amino acids. The chain's CDR3 is CASRRTLNTEAFF. The CDR3 DNA sequence: TGCGCCAGCAGGAGGACACTGAACACTGAAGCTTTCTTT.

This sequence joins TRBV7-2 and TRBJ1-5, with 8 positions matching TRBD1. J lost 4 bases, V lost 5 bases, and 7 bases had no gene match. Germline CDR1 and CDR2: SGHTA and FQGNSA. The CDR3 has 15 residues. CDR3 amino acids: CASSPWTGRNQPQHF. DNA for the CDR3: TGTGCCAGCAGCCCGTGGACAGGGCGGAATCAGCCCCAGCATTTT.

The chain uses TRBV11-2 and TRBJ2-5; 10 bases line up with TRBD2. The CDR3 runs to 16 residues. The trim removed 1 base at V and 5 bases at J, leaving 7 bases unmatched. CDR1 and CDR2 from the germline V gene are SGHAT and FQNNGV. CDR3 protein: CASSLGLAGGRETQYF. CDR3 nucleotides: TGTGCCAGCAGCTTAGGTTTAGCGGGAGGCCGGGAGACCCAGTACTTC.

The gene calls are TRBV7-9 and TRBJ1-3; 7 nucleotides align to TRBD1. CDR1 is SEHNR and CDR2 is FQNEAQ in the germline V gene (reference sequence). V shed 4 bases, J shed 1 base, and the junction held 7 bases outside the gene matches. This CDR3 spans 16 amino acids. Written as DNA, the CDR3 is TGTGCCAGCAGCTCCGGGACAGCCACTTCTGGAAACACCATATATTTT. Translation gives CASSSGTATSGNTIYF. The full variable domain, with the rest looked up from reference TRBV7-9 and TRBJ1-3, is DTGVSQNPRHKITKRGQNVTFRCDPISEHNRLYWYRQTLGQGPEFLTYFQNEAQLEKSRLLSDRFSAERPKGSFSTLEIQRTEQGDSAMYLCASSSGTATSGNTIYFGEGSWLTVV.

The V gene is TRBV2, the J gene TRBJ2-3; TRBD2 agrees at 9 bases. CDR3 length: 16 residues. From germline, CDR1 is SNHLY and CDR2 FYNNEI. V lost 1 base to trimming and J lost 3 bases; unmatched junction nucleotides: 5. CDR3 in DNA: TGTGCCAGCAGTGAAGAGGTAGCGGGAGTGACAGATACGCAGTATTTT. Its translation: CASSEEVAGVTDTQYF.

The V gene is TRBV7-9, the J gene TRBJ1-2; no definite D call. V lost 8 bases and J 8 bases, leaving 15 bases between the germline ends. Germline assignment: CDR1 SEHNR and CDR2 FQNEAQ (reference sequence). The CDR3 length is 12 residues. The CDR3 nucleotides read TGTGCCAGCCGAGGGTGGGGATTAGGCTACACCTTC. Its protein product is CASRGWGLGYTF.

This chain uses TRBV5-1 with TRBJ2-3; D is unresolved. The CDR3 totals 15 residues. Deletions cut 0 bases from V and 7 bases from J, with 15 bases between. From germline, CDR1 is SGHRS and CDR2 YFSETQ. For the CDR3, the DNA is TGCGCCAGCAGCTTGGCAAACACAGAACACCATACGCAGTATTTT. Amino acid sequence: CASSLANTEHHTQYF.

The chain's CDR3 is CASSAGTGGVYTQYF. CDR3 bases: TGTGCCAGCAGCGCAGGGACAGGGGGGGTCTACACCCAGTACTTC. V gene TRBV9 combines with J gene TRBJ2-5; 11 bases map to TRBD1. The CDR3 length is 15 residues. V was pared by 3 bases and J by 8 bases, with 9 bases of the junction left unmatched. The germline V gene has CDR1 SGDLS and CDR2 YYNGEE.